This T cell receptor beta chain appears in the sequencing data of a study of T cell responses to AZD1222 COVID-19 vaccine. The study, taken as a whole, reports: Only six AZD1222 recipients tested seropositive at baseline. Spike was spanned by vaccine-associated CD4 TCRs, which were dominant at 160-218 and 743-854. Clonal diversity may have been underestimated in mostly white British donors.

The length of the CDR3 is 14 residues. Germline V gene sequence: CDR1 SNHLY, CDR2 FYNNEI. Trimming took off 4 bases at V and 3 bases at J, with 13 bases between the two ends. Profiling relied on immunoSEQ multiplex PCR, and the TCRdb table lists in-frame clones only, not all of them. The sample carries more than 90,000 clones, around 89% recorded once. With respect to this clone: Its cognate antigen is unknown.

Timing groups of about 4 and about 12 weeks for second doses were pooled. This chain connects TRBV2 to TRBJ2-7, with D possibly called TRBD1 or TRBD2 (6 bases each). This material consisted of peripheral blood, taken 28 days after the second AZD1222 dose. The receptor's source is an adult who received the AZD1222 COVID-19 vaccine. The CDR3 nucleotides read TGTGCCAGCAGTGGGGGGCGGGGTGTCTACGAGCAGTACTTC. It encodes CASSGGRGVYEQYF.